This T cell receptor beta chain was recorded in a study of blood T cell repertoires in COVID-19. Overall study context: Samples came from the United States, Italy and Spain, spanning acute and convalescent COVID-19.

Everyone who took part was about 18 to 90 years old, and they came from about two dozen US areas. Sequencing was performed with immunoSEQ multiplex PCR; in TCRdb, only in-frame clones are kept and a portion is missing. The sample consists of roughly 250,000 clones, approximately 88% of them appearing once. This receptor was obtained from a woman aged 35 to 49 with acute COVID-19. The sequenced material came from PBMCs or T cells enriched from blood (not recorded which).

CDR3 coding DNA: TGTGCCACCAGCAGAGCTAGAACAGGGGTGTCCGGGGAGCTGTTTTTT. This encodes CATSRARTGVSGELFF. The V and J genes are TRBV15 and TRBJ2-2, with 7 bases aligning to TRBD1. CDR1 and CDR2 (germline): LNHNV, YYDKDF (reference sequence). Germline trimming cut 1 base from V and 6 bases from J; bases unmatched to any gene: 8. CDR3 size: 16 residues.